Listed below are T cell receptor beta chains from one sample, sequenced in a study of regulatory T cells in long-lasting Graves disease. One entry per CDR3 protein results from TCRdb running MiXCR on the multiplex PCR reads. The repertoire holds 400,000 to 650,000 distinct CDR3 sequences, 15% to 20% seen once, with about 25% in the top ten. Separately, the same data were catalogued under a study of T cells in Graves' hyperthyroidism and ophthalmopathy.

The input for sequencing was peripheral blood mononuclear cells (PBMCs), taken at new diagnosis, from a patient treated with antithyroid drugs. Every receptor here comes from a woman in her forties or fifties with Graves disease. CDR3s include the opening cysteine and the closing phenylalanine or tryptophan. The order of the fields is V gene, J gene, D gene, clone size, CDR3 DNA, CDR3 protein. D genes are given only for firm matches. The size entry is marked missing in some rows and otherwise reads once, few, many or a size class.

TRBV7-2	TRBJ2-3	TRBD2	few	TGTGCCAGCAGCTTAGAGGGACTAGCGGGGCGCACAGATACGCAGTATTTT	CASSLEGLAGRTDTQYF
TRBV12-3/TRBV12-4	TRBJ2-7	.	.	TGTGCCAGCACCATAGGTGTGGAGCAGTACTTC	CASTIGVEQYF
TRBV20-1	TRBJ2-1	.	many	TGCAGTGCTAGAGATCAGGTGGGTCAGTTCTTC	CSARDQVGQFF
TRBV3-1	TRBJ1-1	TRBD1	.	TGTGCCAGCACAACGTCGACAGGGCGAACTGAAGCTTTCTTT	CASTTSTGRTEAFF
TRBV3-1	TRBJ2-1	TRBD2	many	TGTGCCAGCAGCCAAACTAGCGGGGGCAATACAAATGAGCAGTTCTTC	CASSQTSGGNTNEQFF
TRBV12-3/TRBV12-4	TRBJ2-6	.	few	TGTGCCAGCAGTTTAGGTTTGGGGGCTGGGGCCAACGTCCTGACTTTC	CASSLGLGAGANVLTF
TRBV30	TRBJ2-7	TRBD1	.	TGTGCCTGGGCAAGGGGGCTAGGGGCCTACGAGCAGTACTTC	CAWARGLGAYEQYF
TRBV28	TRBJ2-7	.	.	TGTGCCAGCAGTTTCGAACCGGGGGGCACCTACGAGCAGTACTTC	CASSFEPGGTYEQYF
TRBV2	TRBJ1-1	.	many	TGTGCCAGCAGTCGACCCGGGGGCGCTGAAGCTTTCTTT	CASSRPGGAEAFF
TRBV12-3/TRBV12-4	TRBJ1-2	.	many	TGTGCCAGCAGTTTCCCGGGGGGGAACGTAAACTATGGCTACACCTTC	CASSFPGGNVNYGYTF
TRBV7-8	TRBJ2-7	.	once	TGTGCCATCAGTGGGCGGCTTACTCGGGGCCACTACGAGCAGTACTTC	CAISGRLTRGHYEQYF
TRBV6-1	TRBJ2-1	TRBD1	many	TGTGCCAGCACCCCAGGGGGAAGCTCCTACAATGAGCAGTTCTTC	CASTPGGSSYNEQFF
TRBV6-1	TRBJ2-3	.	many	TGTGCCAGCGGGTGGGAGCCGGAATACACGCAGTATTTT	CASGWEPEYTQYF
TRBV29-1	TRBJ1-2	.	few	TGCAGCCCTGGGGGGGCGAAGGATGGCTACACCTTC	CSPGGAKDGYTF
TRBV13	TRBJ1-2	TRBD1	.	TGTGCCAGCAGCGCGGGGACAGGGGGTTCCTATGGCTACACCTTC	CASSAGTGGSYGYTF
TRBV7-9	TRBJ1-2	.	many	TGTGCCAGCAGCCGCGAGGCGGGCGGCTACACCTTC	CASSREAGGYTF
TRBV11-2	TRBJ2-3	TRBD2	many	TGTGCCAGCAGCTTGCAGCGGGGGATCACAGATACGCAGTATTTT	CASSLQRGITDTQYF
TRBV20-1	TRBJ2-1	TRBD1	many	TGCAGTGCTCTAGGACAGGGGGTCAGCGGGGTTGAGCAGTTCTTC	CSALGQGVSGVEQFF
TRBV28	TRBJ2-6	TRBD1	.	TGTGCCAGCAGTTTATGGGGAATGGCAGGGGGCGCGGTTGGGGCCAACGTCCTGACTTTC	CASSLWGMAGGAVGANVLTF
TRBV9	TRBJ1-2	.	.	TGTGCCAGCAGCGTAGACGGTGCAGGGAACTATGGCTACACCTTC	CASSVDGAGNYGYTF
TRBV5-1	TRBJ2-5	TRBD2	.	TGCGCCAGCGCTAGCGGGGGGCCCGTGGAGACCCAGTACTTC	CASASGGPVETQYF
TRBV28	TRBJ1-2	.	many	TGTGCCAGCAGAACCTCTTTAGGGGGGGTGGATGGCTACACCTTC	CASRTSLGGVDGYTF
TRBV7-8	TRBJ2-5	TRBD2	many	TGTGCCAGCAACCCCGGGGGGGGGGCCGGTGAGACCCAGTACTTC	CASNPGGGAGETQYF
TRBV2	TRBJ2-3	.	many	TGTGCCAGCACCCCCCCAGGGCAGGGGGGCGGAGATACGCAGTATTTT	CASTPPGQGGGDTQYF
TRBV10-2	TRBJ1-3	.	.	TGCGCCAGCAACGATGCTTTTACAGGGCGATCTGGAAACACCATATATTTT	CASNDAFTGRSGNTIYF
TRBV7-3	TRBJ2-1	TRBD2	many	TGTGCCAGCAGATCCGGGACTAGCGGAAATGAGCAGTTCTTC	CASRSGTSGNEQFF
TRBV4-1	TRBJ2-3	.	.	TGCGCCGGCAGCCAAGAAGAGGTCGGGGGTGGCGCGGATACGCAGTATTTT	CAGSQEEVGGGADTQYF
TRBV18	TRBJ2-7	.	few	TGTGCCAGCTCAGGGACACGGTTCTACGAGCAGTACTTC	CASSGTRFYEQYF